This T cell receptor beta chain derives from a study of beta chain features in type 1 diabetes. Study results and limitations: Within each of all four CD4+ subsets, Type 1 diabetes patients had TCRB CDR3s that were moderately but significantly shorter.

This clone has just a few counts. Its antigen is as yet unknown. Germline V gene lookup returns CDR1 LNHNV and CDR2 YYDKDF (reference sequence). Losses at the gene ends were 2 bases for V and 5 bases for J; bases not matched to a gene: 3. The CDR3 covers 16 residues. cDNA synthesis used the whole RNA isolate, giving expressed TCRB sequences. Some clones are missing from TCRdb's copy, which holds only in-frame ones; the method was immunoSEQ multiplex PCR. Of 850,000 to 900,000 clones in the sample, under 20% were seen once. J is TRBJ2-1 and V is TRBV15; TRBD2 aligns across 13 bases. The sequencing input was naive CD4+ T cells from blood. The sequence was obtained from a woman aged 18-30 years in good health. The CDR3 protein is CATSRLGTSGNNEQFF. CDR3 coding DNA: TGTGCCACCAGCAGACTCGGGACTAGCGGGAACAATGAGCAGTTCTTC.